A selection of T cell receptor beta chains follows, all from one sample in a study of CD8+ T cells in alopecia areata. Profiling relied on immunoSEQ multiplex PCR, and the TCRdb table lists in-frame clones only, not all of them. The table includes about 200,000 clones, 64% detected once. Sequenced here: CD4+ T cells sorted from blood, sampled at week 4, from a patient treated with tofacitinib. The receptors originated from a human donor with alopecia areata. Each CDR3 is given without its conserved first and last residue. The order of the fields is V gene, CDR3 length, CDR3 protein.

V: TRBV4-3; length: 14; CDR3: ASSQAHGPSSYEQY
V: TRBV30; length: 13; CDR3: AWSGQGGSNQPQH
V: TRBV7-8; length: 12; CDR3: ASSISLARDEQF
V: TRBV7-3; length: 13; CDR3: ASSFGPEYNSPLH
V: TRBV2; length: 13; CDR3: ASRGGTQGTDTQY
V: TRBV10-3; length: 11; CDR3: AIGGALYNEQF
V: TRBV7-2; length: 13; CDR3: ASSLMGLAGDEQY
V: TRBV6-5; length: 12; CDR3: ASSRDRENYGYT
V: TRBV2; length: 14; CDR3: ASSVFGSRGNQPQH
V: TRBV2; length: 12; CDR3: ASTEADPRETQY
V: TRBV5-1; length: 14; CDR3: ASSWGTSGYTDTQY
V: TRBV4-3; length: 15; CDR3: ASSQDLVLGGRQTQY
V: TRBV28; length: 13; CDR3: ASSLSPGALYEQY
V: TRBV2; length: 13; CDR3: ASSEVGTDQETQY
V: TRBV29-1; length: 10; CDR3: SVEGQVEKLF
V: TRBV7-2; length: 14; CDR3: ASSLAGPASNQPQH
V: TRBV27; length: 13; CDR3: ASSLEGAGNQPQH
V: TRBV7-9; length: 12; CDR3: ASSFFQTNTEAF
V: TRBV4-3; length: 12; CDR3: ASSQDRRETEAF
V: TRBV2; length: 14; CDR3: ASSEWQRLSQETQY
V: TRBV29-1; length: 11; CDR3: SGGGTGGHGYT
V: TRBV5-1; length: 12; CDR3: ASSPGSTADTQY
V: TRBV29-1; length: 13; CDR3: SVVSGGTSTDTQY
V: TRBV14; length: 13; CDR3: ASSPTGAGTYGYT
V: TRBV29-1; length: 11; CDR3: SVVRGGQDTQY
V: TRBV9; length: 13; CDR3: ASSVRGQGQSPLH
V: TRBV5-6; length: 12; CDR3: ASSLGQGAWEQY